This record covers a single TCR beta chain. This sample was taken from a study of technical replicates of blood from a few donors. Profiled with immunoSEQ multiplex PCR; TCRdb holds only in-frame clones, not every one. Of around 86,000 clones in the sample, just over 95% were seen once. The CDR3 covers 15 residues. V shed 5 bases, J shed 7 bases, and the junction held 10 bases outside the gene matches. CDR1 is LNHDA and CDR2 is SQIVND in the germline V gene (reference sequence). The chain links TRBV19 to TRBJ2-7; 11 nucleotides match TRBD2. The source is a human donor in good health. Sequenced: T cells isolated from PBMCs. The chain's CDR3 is CASSLAGGPRLEQYF. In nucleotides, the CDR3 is TGTGCCAGTAGTTTAGCGGGAGGGCCGAGACTTGAGCAGTACTTC.